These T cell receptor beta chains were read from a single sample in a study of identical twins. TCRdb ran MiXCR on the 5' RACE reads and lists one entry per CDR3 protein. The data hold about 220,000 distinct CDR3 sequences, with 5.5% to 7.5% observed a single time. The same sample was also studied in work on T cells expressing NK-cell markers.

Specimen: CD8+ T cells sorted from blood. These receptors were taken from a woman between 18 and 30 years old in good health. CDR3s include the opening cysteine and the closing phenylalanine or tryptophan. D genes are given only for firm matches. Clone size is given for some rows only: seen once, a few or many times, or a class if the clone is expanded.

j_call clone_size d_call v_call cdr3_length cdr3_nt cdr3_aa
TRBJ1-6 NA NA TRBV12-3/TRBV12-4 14 TGTGCCAGCAGCCCGTCCGGACCTAATTCACCCCTCCACTTT CASSPSGPNSPLHF
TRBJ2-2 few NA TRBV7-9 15 TGTGCCAGCAGCTTCGAGGTTAGCGGCACCGGGAAGCTGTTTTTT CASSFEVSGTGKLFF
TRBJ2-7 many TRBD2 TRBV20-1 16 TGCAGTGCTAGAGACCTCTCCACTAGCGGAGCCTACGAGCAGTACTTC CSARDLSTSGAYEQYF
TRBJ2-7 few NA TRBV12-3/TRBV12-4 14 TGTGCCAGCACCCCTGCGCAGGGCGCCCACGAGCAGTACTTC CASTPAQGAHEQYF
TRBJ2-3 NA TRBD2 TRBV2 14 TGTGCCAGCACCAGCGGGGTCTTCACAGATACGCAGTATTTT CASTSGVFTDTQYF
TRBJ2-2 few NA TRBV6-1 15 TGTGCCAGCACCCACTCCGGGGAAAACACCGGGGAGCTGTTTTTT CASTHSGENTGELFF
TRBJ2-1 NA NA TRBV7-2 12 TGTGCCAGCAGCTTAGGAGGGTTCCCCACGTTCTTC CASSLGGFPTFF
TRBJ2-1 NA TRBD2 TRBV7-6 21 TGTGCCAGCAGCTTAAATACCATAGCGGGGGGTTCCCGGGGTTCCTACAATGAGCAGTTCTTC CASSLNTIAGGSRGSYNEQFF
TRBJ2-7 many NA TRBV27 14 TGTGCCAGCAGTTTACGACAGGACTCCTACGAGCAGTACTTC CASSLRQDSYEQYF
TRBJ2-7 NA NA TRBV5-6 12 TGTGCCAGCAGCTTGGGTGATAGCCGACAGAGGTTC CASSLGDSRQRF
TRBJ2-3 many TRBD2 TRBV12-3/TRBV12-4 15 TGTGCCAGCACCCATAGCGGGGTCCTCACAGATACGCAGTATTTT CASTHSGVLTDTQYF
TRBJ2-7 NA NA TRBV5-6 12 TGTGCCAGCAGCTTGGGGCACTACGAGCAGTACTTC CASSLGHYEQYF
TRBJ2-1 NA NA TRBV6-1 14 TGTGCCGCAGCGTTCAGGGGCGGTGGGAATGAGCAGTTCTTC CAAAFRGGGNEQFF
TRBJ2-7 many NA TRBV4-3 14 TGCGCCAGCAGCCCGGGGGTCCAGGGGTACGAGCAGTACTTC CASSPGVQGYEQYF
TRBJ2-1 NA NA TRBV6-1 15 TGTGCCAGCAATCCGGACAGACTGTCCTACAATGAGCAGTTCTTC CASNPDRLSYNEQFF
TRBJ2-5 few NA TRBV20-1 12 TGCAGTGCCCGTGGGCGGGACCAGACCCAGTACTTC CSARGRDQTQYF
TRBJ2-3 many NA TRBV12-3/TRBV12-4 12 TGTGCCAGCAGTTTTGCGGGAGATACGCAGTATTTT CASSFAGDTQYF
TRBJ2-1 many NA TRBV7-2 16 TGTGCCAGTCCACTGTATGGAAGGGTATGGTACAATGAGCAGTTCTTC CASPLYGRVWYNEQFF
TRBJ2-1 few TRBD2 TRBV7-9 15 TGTGCCAGCAGCTTAGAACTAGCGGGCTACAATGAGCAGTTCTTC CASSLELAGYNEQFF
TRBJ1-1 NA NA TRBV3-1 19 TGTGCCAGCAGCCAAGGCGCCCACTCCCAGGGAAAAGGAGGGCCTGAAGCTTTCTTT CASSQGAHSQGKGGPEAFF
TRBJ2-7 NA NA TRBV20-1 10 TGCAGTGCTTTTGGGTACGAGCAGTACTTC CSAFGYEQYF
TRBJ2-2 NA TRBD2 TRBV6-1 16 TGTGCCAGCAGCGCACTAGCGGGAGAAGGAACCGGGGAGCTGTTTTTT CASSALAGEGTGELFF
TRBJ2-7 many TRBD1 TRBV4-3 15 TGCGCCAGCAGCCAAGCAGGGACAGGGTACTACGAGCAGTACTTC CASSQAGTGYYEQYF
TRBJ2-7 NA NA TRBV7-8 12 TGTGCCAGCAGCCCAACTAGTCGCGAGCAGTACTTC CASSPTSREQYF
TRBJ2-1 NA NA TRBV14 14 TGTGCCAGCAGCCAAGGAGGTTTGGTGAATGAGCAGTTCTTC CASSQGGLVNEQFF
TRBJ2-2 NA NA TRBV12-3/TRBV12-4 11 TGTGCCACCAATTTAGGGGGGGAGCTGTTTTTT CATNLGGELFF
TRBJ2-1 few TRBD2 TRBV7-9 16 TGTGCCAGCAGCTCAAAAGGACTAGCGGGAGTAAATGAGCAGTTCTTC CASSSKGLAGVNEQFF